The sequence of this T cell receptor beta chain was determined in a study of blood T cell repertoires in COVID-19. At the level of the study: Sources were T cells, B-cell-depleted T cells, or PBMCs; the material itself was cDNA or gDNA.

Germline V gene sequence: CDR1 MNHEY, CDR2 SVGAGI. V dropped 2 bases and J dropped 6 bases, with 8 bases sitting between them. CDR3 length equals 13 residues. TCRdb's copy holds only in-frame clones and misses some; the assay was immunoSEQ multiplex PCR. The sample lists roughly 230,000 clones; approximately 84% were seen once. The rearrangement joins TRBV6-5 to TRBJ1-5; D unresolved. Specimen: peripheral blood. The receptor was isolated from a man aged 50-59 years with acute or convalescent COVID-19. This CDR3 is CASSYGGGQPQHF. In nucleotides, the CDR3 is TGTGCCAGCAGTTACGGTGGAGGTCAGCCCCAGCATTTT.